The 24 T cell receptor beta chains presented below share a single source sample, sequenced in a study of CD8+ T cells in alopecia areata. cDNA reverse transcribed from extracted RNA served as the sequencing template. The table came from immunoSEQ multiplex PCR; TCRdb's copy has only in-frame clones and leaves some out. In the table there are hundreds of thousands of clones, about three fifths of which are singletons. The treatment is: oral pan-JAK inhibitor, 5-10 mg twice daily. This sample comprised CD4+ T cells sorted from blood, obtained between weeks 51 and 52, from a patient treated with tofacitinib. The receptor source for this set is a human donor with alopecia areata.

In regard to this clone: Other nucleotide sequences from this sample produce the same CDR3. The chain uses TRBV29-1 and TRBJ2-3; D ambiguous. The CDR3 extends over 11 amino acids. Trimming stripped 2 bases from V and 4 bases from J, with 4 bases between. CDR1 is SQVTM, CDR2 ANQGSEA, per germline. CDR3 residues: CSVERADTQYF. The CDR3 DNA follows: TGCAGCGTTGAACGTGCAGATACGCAGTATTTT.

The chain links TRBV7-2 to TRBJ2-3; 7 nucleotides align to TRBD1. CDR1 and CDR2 (germline): SGHTA, FQGNSA. This CDR3 contains 15 residues. J gave up 8 bases and V 5 bases, and 13 bases lay outside the gene matches. CDR3 loop: CASSLNPGQHRTQYF. CDR3 DNA: TGTGCCAGCAGCCTCAATCCGGGACAGCACCGTACGCAGTATTTT.

V usage is TRBV6-5 and J usage is TRBJ1-6; no definite D call. Germline V gives CDR1 MNHEY, CDR2 SVGAGI. V was clipped by 6 bases and J by 6 bases, with 12 bases between them. This CDR3 contains 14 residues. The DNA for the CDR3 is TGTGCCAGCAGGCCCGGGTCCACTAATTCACCCCTCCACTTT. Its protein product is CASRPGSTNSPLHF.

The chain uses TRBV4-3 and TRBJ1-4; 7 bases line up with TRBD1. Germline-derived CDR1 and CDR2 are LGHNA and YSLEER. After removal of 3 bases from V and 4 bases from J, the junction contained 8 bases not matched to a gene. The CDR3 contains 16 residues. CDR3 sequence: CASSQSGQGDNEKLFF. CDR3 coding DNA: TGCGCCAGCAGCCAGTCCGGGCAGGGGGATAATGAAAAACTGTTTTTT.

The J gene is TRBJ2-2, the V gene TRBV6-5, with unresolved D. CDR3 length: 16 amino acids. Germline CDR1 is MNHEY and CDR2 is SVGAGI. V lost 2 bases, J lost 5 bases, and 15 bases lay in between. CDR3 in amino acids: CASSYGPSFITGELFF. For the CDR3, the DNA is TGTGCCAGCAGTTACGGACCCTCCTTTATTACCGGGGAGCTGTTTTTT.

The chain recombines TRBV5-1 with TRBJ1-1, with 7 positions matching TRBD1. The length of the CDR3 is 14 residues. CDR1 is SGHRS and CDR2 is YFSETQ in the germline V gene. V gave up 4 bases and J gave up 4 bases; unmatched junction bases: 7. The CDR3 region is CASSRTGTGTEAFF. DNA for the CDR3: TGCGCCAGCAGCCGGACAGGTACCGGCACTGAAGCTTTCTTT.

This clone came up a few times. The V call is TRBV18, the J call TRBJ1-4, with D tentatively TRBD1 (5 bases). The V gene lost 3 bases and the J gene lost 7 bases, with 15 bases spanning the gap. This CDR3 spans 15 amino acids. Germline V gives CDR1 KGHSH, CDR2 LQKENI. CDR3 bases: TGTGCCAGCTCACCTGCGGAGGAGGGGTTTGAAAAACTGTTTTTT. Translated: CASSPAEEGFEKLFF.

There are a few counts of this clone. This chain links TRBV30 with TRBJ2-5; D ambiguous. Germline assignment: CDR1 GTSNPN and CDR2 SVGIG (reference sequence). V dropped 4 bases and J dropped 8 bases, with 11 bases sitting between them. There are 11 residues in the CDR3. The CDR3 is CAWTFLNTQYF. CDR3 nucleotides: TGTGCCTGGACTTTTTTGAATACCCAGTACTTC.

This rearrangement joins TRBV29-1 to TRBJ2-1; no clear D. Per germline, CDR1 SQVTM and CDR2 ANQGSEA. V was cut by 4 bases and J by 8 bases, with 12 bases left in between. This CDR3 has 12 amino acids. The CDR3 nucleotides are TGCAGCGTTGTTGTGGTTTTACATGAGCAGTTCTTC. Translating it yields CSVVVVLHEQFF.

In its sample, this clone was seen a few times. The genes are TRBV4-3 and TRBJ2-3; TRBD1 or TRBD2 may be the D gene (7 bases each). Germline assignment: CDR1 LGHNA and CDR2 YSLEER. Trimming removed 8 bases from V and 2 bases from J, with 17 bases in between. The length of the CDR3 is 15 residues. CDR3 sequence: CASRQGGVDTDTQYF. In DNA form, the CDR3 reads TGCGCCAGCCGACAGGGAGGGGTTGACACAGATACGCAGTATTTT.

J is TRBJ1-3 and V is TRBV4-1; 7 bases line up with TRBD1. The trim removed 1 base at V and 0 bases at J, leaving 6 bases unmatched. The germline V gene has CDR1 MGHRA and CDR2 YSYEKL. The CDR3 spans 17 residues. The CDR3 is CASSQVTGKFSGNTIYF. The DNA for the CDR3 is TGCGCCAGCAGCCAAGTGACAGGGAAATTCTCTGGAAACACCATATATTTT.

V and J are TRBV4-1 and TRBJ1-2; unclear D gene. With 0 bases removed from V and 7 bases from J, the gap between germline ends came to 3 bases. In germline, CDR1 is MGHRA, CDR2 YSYEKL. This CDR3 is 11 amino acids long. The CDR3 bases are TGCGCCAGCAGCCAAGATGGTGGCTACACCTTC. Its protein is CASSQDGGYTF.

The V call is TRBV30, the J call TRBJ2-3, with 7 nucleotides matching TRBD2. The CDR3 runs to 13 residues. Germline V gene sequence: CDR1 GTSNPN, CDR2 SVGIG (reference sequence). Losses at the gene ends were 8 bases for V and 6 bases for J; bases not matched to a gene: 11. The CDR3 DNA reads as TGTGCCGCACCCGGGACTACCCCGGATACGCAGTATTTT. Amino acids: CAAPGTTPDTQYF.

The chain is built from TRBV29-1 and TRBJ2-5, with D hard to call. CDR1 SQVTM and CDR2 ANQGSEA come from the germline V gene. The ends were cut back, 7 bases at V and 1 base at J, with 10 bases in the middle. This CDR3 has 12 residues. This CDR3 is CSALPPQETQYF. In nucleotides, the CDR3 is TGCAGCGCCCTCCCTCCCCAAGAGACCCAGTACTTC.

This chain connects TRBV5-1 to TRBJ2-4, with 11 bases lining up with TRBD2. From germline, CDR1 is SGHRS and CDR2 YFSETQ. Losses at the gene ends were 0 bases for V and 10 bases for J; bases not matched to a gene: 3. The CDR3 sequence is 14 residues long. CDR3 nucleotide sequence: TGCGCCAGCAGCTTGGCCCCTAGCGGGGGGATTCAGTACTTC. It yields the protein CASSLAPSGGIQYF.

J is TRBJ2-3 and V is TRBV5-1, with D possibly TRBD1 on 6 matching bases. The V end lost 0 bases, the J end lost 0 bases, and 14 bases lay between the germline ends. Germline V lookup: CDR1 SGHRS, CDR2 YFSETQ. The CDR3 sequence is 17 residues long. The CDR3 coding sequence is TGCGCCAGCAGCTTGGATCGGGACACCTCTAGCACAGATACGCAGTATTTT. Translated: CASSLDRDTSSTDTQYF. Looking up the rest from reference TRBV5-1 and TRBJ2-3 gives the full variable domain: KAGVTQTPRYLIKTRGQQVTLSCSPISGHRSVSWYQQTPGQGLQFLFEYFSETQRNKGNFPGRFSGRQFSNSRSEMNVSTLELGDSALYLCASSLDRDTSSTDTQYFGPGTRLTVL.

This chain links TRBV5-1 with TRBJ2-5; TRBD2 aligns across 8 bases. This CDR3 has 15 residues. Per the germline V gene, CDR1 is SGHRS and CDR2 is YFSETQ. Trimming at V came to 1 base and at J to 3 bases, leaving 5 bases not matched to a gene. CDR3 nucleotides: TGCGCCAGCAGCTTGTTTAGCGGGGAGGAAGAGACCCAGTACTTC. Amino acid sequence: CASSLFSGEEETQYF.

The sample holds a few counts of this clone. In DNA form, the CDR3 reads TGTGCCAGCAGCGCGTATTCGGCGGGGAGCACAGATACGCAGTATTTT. This encodes CASSAYSAGSTDTQYF. This chain links TRBV9 with TRBJ2-3; possibly TRBD2 for D (6 bases). Germline V CDR1 and CDR2: SGDLS, YYNGEE. With 3 bases removed from V and 0 bases from J, the gap between germline ends came to 14 bases. CDR3 size: 16 residues.

The gene calls are TRBV2 and TRBJ2-3; no firm D call. V lost 3 bases, J lost 2 bases, and 9 bases lay in between. The length of the CDR3 is 14 residues. Germline V gene data show CDR1 as SNHLY and CDR2 as FYNNEI. The CDR3 is CASSDRQTTDTQYF. The CDR3 nucleotides are TGTGCCAGCAGTGATAGGCAGACCACAGATACGCAGTATTTT. Using reference TRBV2 and TRBJ2-3 for the parts outside the CDR3, the full variable domain is EPEVTQTPSHQVTQMGQEVILRCVPISNHLYFYWYRQILGQKVEFLVSFYNNEISEKSEIFDDQFSVERPDGSNFTLKIRSTKLEDSAMYFCASSDRQTTDTQYFGPGTRLTVL.

As concerns this clone: Other nucleotide sequences in the sample specify the same CDR3. The rearrangement uses TRBV30 and TRBJ2-6; unclear D gene. The CDR3 is made up of 15 amino acids. CDR1 GTSNPN and CDR2 SVGIG come from the germline V gene (reference sequence). The germline V and J ends were trimmed by 0 bases and 0 bases, with 6 bases remaining between them. DNA of the CDR3: TGTGCCTGGAGTGTGGGAAGCTCTGGGGCCAACGTCCTGACTTTC. It is translated as CAWSVGSSGANVLTF.

The chain uses TRBV13 and TRBJ1-2; D is unresolved. Looked up from germline, CDR1 is PRHDT and CDR2 is FYEKMQ (reference sequence). CDR3 length: 16 residues. V lost 0 bases and J lost 1, with 12 bases in between. The CDR3 is CASSLGSSRFNYGYTF. CDR3 nucleotide sequence: TGTGCCAGCAGCTTAGGGAGCAGTCGATTTAACTATGGCTACACCTTC.

This clone was counted only a few times. J is TRBJ1-4 and V is TRBV29-1; D is unclear. The V end lost 7 bases, the J end lost 5 bases, and 14 bases lay between the germline ends. The germline CDR1 and CDR2 sequences are SQVTM and ANQGSEA. The CDR3 totals 13 residues. DNA of the CDR3: TGCAGCGCCCGCGGGTTCCGAAATGAAAAACTGTTTTTT. Protein product: CSARGFRNEKLFF.

V gene TRBV27 combines with J gene TRBJ2-6; 9 bases match TRBD2. CDR3 size: 15 residues. With V trimmed by 5 bases and J by 1 base, 0 bases remained unmatched. Germline CDR1 MNHEY, CDR2 SMNVEV (reference sequence). CDR3 loop: CASSLAGSGANVLTF. CDR3 sequence (DNA): TGTGCCAGCAGTCTAGCGGGGTCTGGGGCCAACGTCCTGACTTTC.

The chain carries TRBV2 and TRBJ2-5, with a possible D match to TRBD1 (6 bases). Trimming removed 3 bases at V and 3 bases at J, with 8 bases between. CDR3 length: 13 amino acids. Germline V CDR1 and CDR2: SNHLY, FYNNEI. CDR3 sequence: CASSDNREETQYF. The CDR3 DNA reads as TGTGCCAGCAGTGATAACAGGGAAGAGACCCAGTACTTC.